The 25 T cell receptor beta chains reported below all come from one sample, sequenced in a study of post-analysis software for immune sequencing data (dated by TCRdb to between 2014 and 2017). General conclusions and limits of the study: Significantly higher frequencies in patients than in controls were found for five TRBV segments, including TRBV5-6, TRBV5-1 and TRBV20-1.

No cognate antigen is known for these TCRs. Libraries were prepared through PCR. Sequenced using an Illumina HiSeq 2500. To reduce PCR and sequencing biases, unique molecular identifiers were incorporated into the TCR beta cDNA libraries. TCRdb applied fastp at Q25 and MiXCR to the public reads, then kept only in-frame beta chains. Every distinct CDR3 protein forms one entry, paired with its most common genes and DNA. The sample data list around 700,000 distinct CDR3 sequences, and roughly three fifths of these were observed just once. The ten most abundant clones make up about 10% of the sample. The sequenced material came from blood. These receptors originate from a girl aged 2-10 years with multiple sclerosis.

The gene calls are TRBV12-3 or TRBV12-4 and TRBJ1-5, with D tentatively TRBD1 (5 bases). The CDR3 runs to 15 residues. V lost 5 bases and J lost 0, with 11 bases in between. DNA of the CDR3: TGTGCCAGCAGTCCCGACAGCCATAGCAATCAGCCCCAGCATTTT. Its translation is CASSPDSHSNQPQHF.

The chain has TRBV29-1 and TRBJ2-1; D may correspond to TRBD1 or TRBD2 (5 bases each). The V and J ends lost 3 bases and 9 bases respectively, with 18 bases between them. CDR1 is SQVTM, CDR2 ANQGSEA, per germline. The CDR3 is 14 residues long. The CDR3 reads CSVDPGTHKIEQFF. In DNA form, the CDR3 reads TGCAGCGTTGATCCGGGGACGCATAAAATTGAGCAGTTCTTC.

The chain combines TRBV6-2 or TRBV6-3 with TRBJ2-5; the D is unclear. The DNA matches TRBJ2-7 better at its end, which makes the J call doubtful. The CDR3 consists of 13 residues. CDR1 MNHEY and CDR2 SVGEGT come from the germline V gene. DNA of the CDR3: TGTGCCAGCAGGTTAGGCGTGTTGAGCGAGCAGTACTTC. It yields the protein CASRLGVLSEQYF.

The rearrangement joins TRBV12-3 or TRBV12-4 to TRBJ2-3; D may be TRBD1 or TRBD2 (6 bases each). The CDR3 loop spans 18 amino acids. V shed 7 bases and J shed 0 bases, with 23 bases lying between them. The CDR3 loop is CASTPRGAGAKSTDTQYF. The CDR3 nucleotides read TGTGCCAGCACCCCCCGCGGGGCAGGGGCGAAGAGCACAGATACGCAGTATTTT.

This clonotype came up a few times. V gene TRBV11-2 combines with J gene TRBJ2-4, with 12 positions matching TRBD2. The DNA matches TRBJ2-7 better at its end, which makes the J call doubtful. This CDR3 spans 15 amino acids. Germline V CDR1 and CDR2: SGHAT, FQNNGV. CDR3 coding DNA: TGTGCCAGCAGCCGGACTAGCGGGGACCCCTACGAGCAGTACTTC. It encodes CASSRTSGDPYEQYF.

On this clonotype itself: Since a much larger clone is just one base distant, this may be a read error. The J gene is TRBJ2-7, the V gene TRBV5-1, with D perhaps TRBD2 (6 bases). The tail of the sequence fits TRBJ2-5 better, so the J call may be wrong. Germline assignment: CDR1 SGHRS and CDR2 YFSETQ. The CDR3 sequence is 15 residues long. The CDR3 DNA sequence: TGCGCCAGCAGCTCGGGGGACCTAGGGGAAGAGACCCAGTACTTC. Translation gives CASSSGDLGEETQYF.

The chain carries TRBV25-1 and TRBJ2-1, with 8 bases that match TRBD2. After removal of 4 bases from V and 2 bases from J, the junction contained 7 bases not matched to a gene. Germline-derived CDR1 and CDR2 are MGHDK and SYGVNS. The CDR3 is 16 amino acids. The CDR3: CASSVLAGIAYNEQFF. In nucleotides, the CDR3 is TGTGCCAGCAGTGTCCTAGCGGGTATTGCCTACAATGAGCAGTTCTTC.

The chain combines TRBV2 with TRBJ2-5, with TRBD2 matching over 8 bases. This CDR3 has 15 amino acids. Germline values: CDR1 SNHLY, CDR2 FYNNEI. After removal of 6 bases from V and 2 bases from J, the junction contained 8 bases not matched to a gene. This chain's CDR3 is CASSARTSGQETQYF. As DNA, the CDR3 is TGTGCCAGCAGCGCCCGCACTAGCGGACAAGAGACCCAGTACTTC.

DNA for the CDR3: TGTGCCATCAGTGAGTGGACCCCGAGGGAGCAGTACTTC. Its protein product is CAISEWTPREQYF. The V and J genes are TRBV10-3 and TRBJ2-7; no clear D. Trimming took 1 base from V and 7 from J, leaving 11 bases between them. CDR1 and CDR2 (germline): ENHRY, SYGVKD. This CDR3 has 13 residues.

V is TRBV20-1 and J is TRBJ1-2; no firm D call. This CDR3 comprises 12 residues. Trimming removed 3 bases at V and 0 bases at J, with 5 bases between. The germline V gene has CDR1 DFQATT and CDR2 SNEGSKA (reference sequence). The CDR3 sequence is CSARPTNYGYTF. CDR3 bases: TGCAGTGCTAGGCCAACTAACTATGGCTACACCTTC.

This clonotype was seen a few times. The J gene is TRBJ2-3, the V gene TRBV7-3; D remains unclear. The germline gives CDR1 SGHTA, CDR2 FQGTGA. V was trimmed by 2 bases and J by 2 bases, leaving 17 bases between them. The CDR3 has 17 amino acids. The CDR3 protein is CASSLGPPGFPTDTQYF. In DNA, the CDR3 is TGTGCCAGCAGCTTAGGGCCCCCCGGGTTCCCCACAGATACGCAGTATTTT.

The CDR3 DNA reads TGTGCCATCAGTGTTACGTTTCCAGGGGTGGGAGAGACCCAGTACTTC. Translated: CAISVTFPGVGETQYF. The rearrangement joins TRBV10-3 to TRBJ2-5; D might be TRBD1 (6 bases). V gave up 4 bases and J gave up 4 bases, with 19 bases separating them. The CDR3 spans 16 residues. Germline CDR1 reads ENHRY; CDR2 reads SYGVKD.

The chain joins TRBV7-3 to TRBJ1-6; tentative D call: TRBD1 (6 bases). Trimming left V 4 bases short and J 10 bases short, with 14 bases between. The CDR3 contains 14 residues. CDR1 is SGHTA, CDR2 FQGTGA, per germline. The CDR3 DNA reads TGTGCCAGCAGCTCTACTGGCACAGGGTCACCCCTCCACTTT. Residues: CASSSTGTGSPLHF.

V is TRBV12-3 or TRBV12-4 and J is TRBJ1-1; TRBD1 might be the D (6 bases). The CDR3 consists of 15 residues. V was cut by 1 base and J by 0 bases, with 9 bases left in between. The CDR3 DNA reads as TGTGCCAGCAGTTTAGTCCACAGGGTGAACACTGAAGCTTTCTTT. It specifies CASSLVHRVNTEAFF.

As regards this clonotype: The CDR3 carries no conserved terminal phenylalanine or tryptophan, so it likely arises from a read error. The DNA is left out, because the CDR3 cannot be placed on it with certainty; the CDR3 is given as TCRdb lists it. The CDR3 loop reads CSAKAGIGGYTC. The V gene is TRBV20-1, the J gene TRBJ1-2; the D segment call TRBD1 is taken from the table without a DNA check. Ends included, the CDR3 has 12 residues. Germline CDR1 DFQATT, CDR2 SNEGSKA (reference sequence).

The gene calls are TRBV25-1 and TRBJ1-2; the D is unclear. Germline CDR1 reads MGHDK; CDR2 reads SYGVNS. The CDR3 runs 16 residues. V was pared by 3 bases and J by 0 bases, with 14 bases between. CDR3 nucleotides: TGTGCCAGCAGTGACTGGAGTGCAGGACCTAACTATGGCTACACCTTC. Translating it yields CASSDWSAGPNYGYTF.

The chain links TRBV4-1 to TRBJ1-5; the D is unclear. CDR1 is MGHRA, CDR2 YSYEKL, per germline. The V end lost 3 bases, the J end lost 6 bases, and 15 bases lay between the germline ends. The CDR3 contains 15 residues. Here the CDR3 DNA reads TGCGCCAGCAGCCACGCACGAGCCGAGGTTCAGCCCCAGCATTTT. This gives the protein CASSHARAEVQPQHF.

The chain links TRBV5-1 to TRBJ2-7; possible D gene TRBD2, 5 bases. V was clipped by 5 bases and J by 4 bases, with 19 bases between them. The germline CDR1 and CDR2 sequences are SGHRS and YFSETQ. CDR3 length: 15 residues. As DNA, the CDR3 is TGCGCCAGCAGAGGACTTATCGATTCCGCATACGAGCAGTACTTC. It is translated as CASRGLIDSAYEQYF.

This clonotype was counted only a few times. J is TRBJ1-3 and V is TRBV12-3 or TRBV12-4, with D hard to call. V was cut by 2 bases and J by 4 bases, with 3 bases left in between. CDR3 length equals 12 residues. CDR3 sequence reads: CASSLIGNTIYF. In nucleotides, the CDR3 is TGTGCCAGCAGTTTAATAGGAAACACCATATATTTT.

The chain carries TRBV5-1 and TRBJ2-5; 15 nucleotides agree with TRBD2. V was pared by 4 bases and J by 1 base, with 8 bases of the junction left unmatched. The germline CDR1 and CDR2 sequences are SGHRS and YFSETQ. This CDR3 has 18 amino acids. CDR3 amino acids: CASSQGLAGGRFQETQYF. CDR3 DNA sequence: TGCGCCAGCAGCCAAGGACTAGCGGGGGGGCGGTTCCAAGAGACCCAGTACTTC.

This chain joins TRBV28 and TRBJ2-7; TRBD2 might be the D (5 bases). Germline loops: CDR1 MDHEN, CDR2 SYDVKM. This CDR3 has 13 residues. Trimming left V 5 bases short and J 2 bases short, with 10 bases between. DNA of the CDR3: TGTGCCAGCAGTCCGGGATCCCCCTACGAGCAGTACTTC. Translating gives CASSPGSPYEQYF.

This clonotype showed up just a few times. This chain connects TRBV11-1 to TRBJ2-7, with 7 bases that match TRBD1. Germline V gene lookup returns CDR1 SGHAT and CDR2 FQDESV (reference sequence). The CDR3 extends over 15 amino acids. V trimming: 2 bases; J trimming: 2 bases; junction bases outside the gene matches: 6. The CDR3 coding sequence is TGTGCCAGCAGCTTAATTCGGGACAGAGCCTACGAGCAGTACTTC. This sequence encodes CASSLIRDRAYEQYF.

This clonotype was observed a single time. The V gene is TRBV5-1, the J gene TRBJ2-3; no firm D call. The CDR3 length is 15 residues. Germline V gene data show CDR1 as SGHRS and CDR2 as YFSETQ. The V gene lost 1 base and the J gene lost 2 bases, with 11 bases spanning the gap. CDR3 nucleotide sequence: TGCGCCAGCAGCTTGATGTCCGTTAACACAGATACGCAGTATTTT. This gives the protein CASSLMSVNTDTQYF.

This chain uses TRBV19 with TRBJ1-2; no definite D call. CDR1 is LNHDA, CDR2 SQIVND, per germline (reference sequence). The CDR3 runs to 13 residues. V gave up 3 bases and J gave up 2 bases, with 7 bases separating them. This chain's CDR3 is CASSISGNYGYTF. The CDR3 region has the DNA TGTGCCAGTAGTATTTCGGGGAACTATGGCTACACCTTC.

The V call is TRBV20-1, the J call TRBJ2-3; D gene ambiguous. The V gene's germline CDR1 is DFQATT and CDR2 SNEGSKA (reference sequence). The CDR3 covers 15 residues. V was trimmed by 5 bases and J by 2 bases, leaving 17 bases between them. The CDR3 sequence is CSASPRVEITDTQYF. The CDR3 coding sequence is TGCAGTGCTTCCCCCCGAGTTGAGATCACAGATACGCAGTATTTT.